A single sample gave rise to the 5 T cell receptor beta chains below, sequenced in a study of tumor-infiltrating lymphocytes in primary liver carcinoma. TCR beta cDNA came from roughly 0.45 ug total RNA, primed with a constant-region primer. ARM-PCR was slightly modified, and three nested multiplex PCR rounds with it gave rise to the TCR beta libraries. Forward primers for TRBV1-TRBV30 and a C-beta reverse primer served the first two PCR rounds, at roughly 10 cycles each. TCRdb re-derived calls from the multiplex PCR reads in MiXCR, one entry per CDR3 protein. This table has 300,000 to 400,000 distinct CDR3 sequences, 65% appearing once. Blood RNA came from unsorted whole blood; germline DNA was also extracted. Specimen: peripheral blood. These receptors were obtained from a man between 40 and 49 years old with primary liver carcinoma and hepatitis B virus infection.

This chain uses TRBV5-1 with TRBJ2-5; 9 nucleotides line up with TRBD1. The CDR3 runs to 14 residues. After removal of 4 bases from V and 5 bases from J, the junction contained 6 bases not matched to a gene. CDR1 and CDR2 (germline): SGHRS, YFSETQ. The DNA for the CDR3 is TGCGCCAGCAGCACGGGACAGGGTCGTGAGACCCAGTACTTC. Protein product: CASSTGQGRETQYF.

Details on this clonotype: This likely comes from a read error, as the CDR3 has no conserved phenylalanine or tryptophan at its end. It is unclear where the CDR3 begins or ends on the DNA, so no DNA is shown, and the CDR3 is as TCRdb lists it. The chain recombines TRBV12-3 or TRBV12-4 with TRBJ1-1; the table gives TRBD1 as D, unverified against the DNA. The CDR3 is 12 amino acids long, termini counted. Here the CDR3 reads CASTPGGDRGSL.

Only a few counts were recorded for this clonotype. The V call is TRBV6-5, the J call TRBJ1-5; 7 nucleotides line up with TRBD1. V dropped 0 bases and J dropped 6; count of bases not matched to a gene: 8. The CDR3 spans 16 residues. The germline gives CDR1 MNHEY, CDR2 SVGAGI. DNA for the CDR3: TGTGCCAGCAGTTACTCGAGCCAGGGGGTGGGTCAGCCCCAGCATTTT. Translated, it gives CASSYSSQGVGQPQHF.

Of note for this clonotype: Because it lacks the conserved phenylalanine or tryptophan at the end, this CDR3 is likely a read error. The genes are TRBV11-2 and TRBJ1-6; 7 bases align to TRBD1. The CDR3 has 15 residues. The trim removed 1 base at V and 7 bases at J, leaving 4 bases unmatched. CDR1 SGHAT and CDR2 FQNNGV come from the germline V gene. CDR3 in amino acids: CASSLVGGGNSPLHI. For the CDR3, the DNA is TGTGCCAGCAGCTTAGTTGGAGGGGGCAATTCACCCCTCCACATT.

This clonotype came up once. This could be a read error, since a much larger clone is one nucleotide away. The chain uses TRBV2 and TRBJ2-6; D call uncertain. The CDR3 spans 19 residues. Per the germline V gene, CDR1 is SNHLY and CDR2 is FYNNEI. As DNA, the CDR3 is TGTGCCAGCTGTGAACGTTTGGCCCCCACCACATCTGGGGCCAACGTCCTGACTTTC. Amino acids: CASCERLAPTTSGANVLTF.